This T cell receptor (beta chain) was captured in a study of T cell changes during pregnancy in multiple sclerosis. V lost 4 bases, J lost 3 bases, and 16 bases lay in between. The CDR3 is made up of 16 amino acids. Germline V gene sequence: CDR1 SEHNR, CDR2 FQNEAQ (reference sequence). TCRdb's table, derived via immunoSEQ multiplex PCR, lists solely in-frame clones and lacks some. The repertoire has fewer than 70,000 clones, approximately 92% of them found once; the top ten carry roughly 3.2%. The TCR was taken from a female donor in good health, enrolled as a control in a pregnancy study. This sequence joins TRBV7-9 and TRBJ1-3; D ambiguous. The source was CD8+ T cells from peripheral blood mononuclear cells, collected in the third trimester of pregnancy. As DNA, the CDR3 is TGTGCCAGCAGCTCCTCCCTAGCCCAAAGTGGAAACACCATATATTTT. Translated: CASSSSLAQSGNTIYF.